The 20 T cell receptor beta chains below all came from one sample that was sequenced in a study of siplizumab effects on memory and regulatory T cells. TCRdb's table, derived via immunoSEQ multiplex PCR, lists solely in-frame clones and lacks some. The sample yields about 100,000 clones, 80% to 95% seen once. What was sequenced was non-Treg CD4+ T cells sorted from blood. These receptors originate from a human donor in good health.

This clone was seen a few times. This chain links TRBV7-8 with TRBJ2-7; D is ambiguous. The CDR3 length is 11 residues. The germline V gene has CDR1 SGHVS and CDR2 FQNEAQ. V lost 4 bases and J lost 3, with 4 bases in between. The CDR3 bases are TGTGCCAGCAGCTCCCACTACGAGCAGTACTTC. This translates into CASSSHYEQYF.

This clone has more than one count but fewer than ten. The chain carries TRBV19 and TRBJ1-5, with unresolved D. The CDR3 contains 14 residues. The ends were cut back, 5 bases at V and 4 bases at J, with 12 bases in the middle. Germline values: CDR1 LNHDA, CDR2 SQIVND (reference sequence). The CDR3 DNA sequence: TGTGCCAGTAGTCAACAGACGGGGAATCAGCCCCAGCATTTT. Translated: CASSQQTGNQPQHF.

The rearrangement uses TRBV7-9 and TRBJ1-4; D is perhaps TRBD1 (6 bases). The CDR3 runs to 15 residues. Trimming shortened V by 4 bases and J by 2 bases, and 11 bases separated the two germline ends. From germline, CDR1 is SEHNR and CDR2 FQNEAQ (reference sequence). CDR3 protein: CASSSRTGTNEKLFF. The DNA for the CDR3 is TGTGCCAGCAGCTCACGTACAGGGACTAATGAAAAACTGTTTTTT.

In regard to this clone: The junction does not match germline at one end; this may be a read error. The J gene is TRBJ2-5, the V gene TRBV7-7; TRBD1 aligns across 7 bases. The CDR3 length is 15 residues. Germline V gene sequence: CDR1 SSHAT, CDR2 FNYEAQ (reference sequence). The chain's CDR3 is CASSLATGSQETQYF. In DNA, the CDR3 is TGTGCTAGCAGCTTAGCGACAGGGTCCCAAGAGACCCAGTACTTC.

On this clone: This same CDR3 is encoded by further DNA sequences in the sample. This chain uses TRBV6-1 with TRBJ1-5; D is unresolved. Germline values: CDR1 MNHNS, CDR2 SASEGT. V lost 6 bases and J lost 2, with 5 bases in between. The CDR3 consists of 12 residues. The CDR3 spells CASSWGNQPQHF. The DNA for the CDR3 is TGTGCCAGCAGCTGGGGCAATCAGCCCCAGCATTTT.

V gene TRBV7-2 combines with J gene TRBJ1-4; tentative D call: TRBD1 (6 bases). The CDR3 extends over 15 amino acids. V was trimmed by 5 bases and J by 6 bases, leaving 16 bases between them. Germline lookup yields CDR1 SGHTA and CDR2 FQGNSA. In nucleotides, the CDR3 is TGTGCCAGCAGCCCAGGGGCGCGGGGGTATGAAAAACTGTTTTTT. Its translation is CASSPGARGYEKLFF.

The rearrangement links TRBV11-2 to TRBJ2-7; D is tentatively TRBD1 or TRBD2 (6 bases each). V was trimmed by 0 bases and J by 2 bases, leaving 11 bases between them. This CDR3 spans 15 amino acids. Germline assignment: CDR1 SGHAT and CDR2 FQNNGV. The CDR3 sequence: CASSLEGGATYEQYF. The CDR3 coding sequence is TGTGCCAGCAGCTTAGAGGGGGGCGCGACCTACGAGCAGTACTTC.

This chain uses TRBV4-2 with TRBJ2-7; perhaps TRBD2 as D (6 bases). CDR1 and CDR2 from the germline V gene are LGHNA and YNFKEQ. This CDR3 has 16 amino acids. V lost 0 bases and J lost 0, with 12 bases in between. The CDR3: CASSQDIADNSYEQYF. The CDR3 nucleotides read TGTGCCAGCAGCCAAGATATAGCGGACAACTCCTACGAGCAGTACTTC.

This chain joins TRBV28 and TRBJ2-7; unclear D gene. V was clipped by 4 bases and J by 2 bases, with 24 bases between them. This CDR3 is built from 18 residues. In germline, CDR1 is MDHEN, CDR2 SYDVKM. The CDR3 DNA follows: TGTGCCAGCAGTTCGTCCCGGCCCGGGCGGTCAGAAGCCTACGAGCAGTACTTC. Protein product: CASSSSRPGRSEAYEQYF.

This clone has just a few counts. This sequence joins TRBV19 and TRBJ1-5, with a tentative D call TRBD1 (6 bases). Trimming left V 5 bases short and J 6 bases short, with 11 bases between. Germline V gene data show CDR1 as LNHDA and CDR2 as SQIVND (reference sequence). CDR3 size: 13 residues. In nucleotides, the CDR3 is TGTGCCAGTAGTCACAGGGAGTTTCAGCCCCAGCATTTT. Protein: CASSHREFQPQHF. Using reference TRBV19 and TRBJ1-5 for the parts outside the CDR3, the full variable domain is DGGITQSPKYLFRKEGQNVTLSCEQNLNHDAMYWYRQDPGQGLRLIYYSQIVNDFQKGDIAEGYSVSREKKESFPLTVTSAQKNPTAFYLCASSHREFQPQHFGDGTRLSIL.

This chain links TRBV18 with TRBJ2-7; 13 nucleotides match TRBD2. The CDR3 sequence is 15 residues long. In germline, CDR1 is KGHSH, CDR2 LQKENI. With 2 bases clipped from V and 2 bases from J, the junction kept 0 bases outside the gene matches. The CDR3 DNA reads as TGTGCCAGCTCACCAGGACTAGCGGGGGCCTACGAGCAGTACTTC. Translation gives CASSPGLAGAYEQYF.

The chain recombines TRBV28 with TRBJ2-3; 7 bases line up with TRBD2. Germline CDR1 reads MDHEN; CDR2 reads SYDVKM. The length of the CDR3 is 15 residues. The V and J ends lost 3 bases and 4 bases, in that order; junction bases with no gene match: 7. This chain's CDR3 is CASSLAGARADTQYF. The CDR3 DNA follows: TGTGCCAGCAGTTTGGCGGGAGCGAGGGCAGATACGCAGTATTTT. The full variable domain, its missing parts supplied by reference TRBV28 and TRBJ2-3, is DVKVTQSSRYLVKRTGEKVFLECVQDMDHENMFWYRQDPGLGLRLIYFSYDVKMKEKGDIPEGYSVSREKKERFSLILESASTNQTSMYLCASSLAGARADTQYFGPGTRLTVL.

The chain couples TRBV7-2 to TRBJ2-2; 11 positions agree with TRBD2. Germline values: CDR1 SGHTA, CDR2 FQGNSA. The CDR3 covers 16 residues. Germline trimming cut 9 bases from V and 5 bases from J; bases unmatched to any gene: 11. The CDR3 DNA follows: TGTGCCAGGAGAGAGCCCCTAGCGGGAGGTACCGGGGAGCTGTTTTTT. This gives the protein CARREPLAGGTGELFF.

The chain combines TRBV14 with TRBJ2-7, with 9 bases that match TRBD1. This CDR3 region has 14 residues. Germline assignment: CDR1 SGHDN and CDR2 FVKESK. The ends lost 3 bases at V and 6 bases at J; junction bases unmatched: 6. CDR3 protein: CASSHLLTGGEQYF. The CDR3 DNA is TGTGCCAGCAGCCACCTTCTGACAGGGGGCGAGCAGTACTTC.

The chain employs TRBV6-1 and TRBJ2-7; TRBD2 aligns across 9 bases. This CDR3 has 13 residues. Per germline, CDR1 MNHNS and CDR2 SASEGT. V was clipped by 4 bases and J by 7 bases; unmatched bases: 5. The CDR3 spells CASSASGIGEQYF. CDR3 DNA sequence: TGTGCCAGCAGTGCTAGCGGGATTGGGGAGCAGTACTTC.

This chain connects TRBV19 to TRBJ2-3; D not certain. V was pared by 3 bases and J by 3 bases, with 7 bases between. CDR1 LNHDA and CDR2 SQIVND come from the germline V gene (reference sequence). This CDR3 region has 13 residues. CDR3 region: CASSITLTDTQYF. CDR3 bases: TGTGCCAGTAGTATTACCTTGACAGATACGCAGTATTTT.

The V and J genes are TRBV7-9 and TRBJ2-7; a possible D gene is TRBD1 (5 bases). Trimming shortened V by 2 bases and J by 3 bases, and 8 bases separated the two germline ends. This CDR3 comprises 13 residues. Germline values: CDR1 SEHNR, CDR2 FQNEAQ (reference sequence). CDR3 residues: CASSLFQGYEQYF. As DNA, the CDR3 is TGTGCCAGCAGCTTATTTCAGGGCTACGAGCAGTACTTC.

The J gene is TRBJ2-5, the V gene TRBV29-1, with a weak D call TRBD1 (6 bases). In germline, CDR1 is SQVTM, CDR2 ANQGSEA. The V end lost 6 bases, the J end lost 2 bases, and 16 bases lay between the germline ends. This CDR3 has 14 residues. The CDR3 DNA reads as TGCAGCGTCACGGGACAAATGATTCAAGAGACCCAGTACTTC. It encodes CSVTGQMIQETQYF.

This chain connects TRBV11-2 to TRBJ2-5, with no clear D. The CDR3 totals 11 residues. V lost 1 base to trimming and J lost 5 bases, with 2 bases between them. Germline CDR1 is SGHAT and CDR2 is FQNNGV. The CDR3 nucleotides are TGTGCCAGCAGCTTAGGGGAGACCCAGTACTTC. It translates to CASSLGETQYF. Looking up the rest from reference TRBV11-2 and TRBJ2-5 gives the full variable domain: EAGVAQSPRYKIIEKRQSVAFWCNPISGHATLYWYQQILGQGPKLLIQFQNNGVVDDSQLPKDRFSAERLKGVDSTLKIQPAKLEDSAVYLCASSLGETQYFGPGTRLLVL.

The V and J genes are TRBV7-2 and TRBJ2-7, with 9 nucleotides matching TRBD2. The CDR3 is 16 amino acids. V lost 5 bases to trimming and J lost 0 bases; unmatched junction nucleotides: 8. CDR1 is SGHTA and CDR2 is FQGNSA in the germline V gene. CDR3 sequence reads: CASSLPGSGSSYEQYF. The DNA of the CDR3 is TGTGCCAGCAGCCTCCCCGGTAGCGGGAGCTCCTACGAGCAGTACTTC.